This T cell receptor (beta chain) was captured in a study of T cell repertoires in cytomegalovirus infection (dated by TCRdb to 2018 to 2020). Describing the broader study: Recently identified HLA-C-restricted CMV epitopes, whose presentation resists viral immunomodulation, were targeted by peptide stimulations together with well-studied HLA-B-restricted epitopes. Donor HLA type was relevant to the analysis, as public TCR beta signatures indicated carriage of CMV infection together with the matching HLA type.

A remark on this clonotype: Its antigen has not been determined. Base qualities are not at hand, and no much larger clone is one base apart.

What the research found in general, with its limitations: In the ex vivo response, HLA-C-restricted CMV-specific TCR beta clonotypes were dominant, and in two of eight donors the single most frequent clonotype came from this HLA-C-restricted group. Carriers of CMV infection plus the relevant HLA type were discriminated by the cumulative frequency of public TCR beta family members in the study cohort and in an independent roughly 320-donor cohort.

TCRdb shows the sequencer as Illumina HiSeq 1500. Through fastp at Q25 and MiXCR, TCRdb rebuilt clones from the public reads, retaining in-frame beta chains. All rows with the same CDR3 protein become a single entry with the most common DNA and genes. The sample table contains about 920,000 distinct CDR3 sequences; only one count was recorded for roughly 31% of them. The ten largest account for over 12% of the sample. Explained via the paper, the treatment or condition label denotes: in vitro stimulation with specific CMV peptide epitopes to enrich CMV-specific T cells. The germline V gene yields MNHNS for CDR1 and SASEGT for CDR2. The junction shows trimming of 2 bases on V and 1 base on J, plus 10 bases between the germline ends. Measured from the cysteine to the phenylalanine, the CDR3 is 15 residues long. Of the read, only the CDR3 DNA is kept; its 45 bases are in frame from base 1.

This specimen consisted of cultured CD8+ T cells from PBMCs, obtained from culture after CMV antigen stimulation. The receptor comes from a human donor in good health (CMV status not recorded). Some clones in this sample may be carry-over from other donors' samples. Here the chain combines TRBV6-1 and TRBJ2-3, with the D gene uncertain. CDR3 protein: CASSEITVGTDTQYF. The DNA sequence reads TGTGCCAGCAGTGAAATAACAGTCGGCACAGATACGCAGTATTTT.